This is a list of T cell receptor beta chains from one sample in a study of blood T cell repertoires in COVID-19. Sequencing used immunoSEQ multiplex PCR; TCRdb keeps in-frame clones, though not all of them. Among fewer than 120,000 clones, around 90% were seen once, and the ten largest hold 3% to 4%. Source material: peripheral blood. The origin of the receptors is a woman aged 45 to 65 with acute or convalescent COVID-19. CDR3s leave out the opening cysteine and the closing phenylalanine or tryptophan. The size entry is marked missing in some rows and otherwise reads once, few, many or a size class.

TRBV24-1	-	TRBJ2-3	ATSDRASGIYTQY
TRBV4-2	-	TRBJ1-2	ASSPTDIYNYGYT
TRBV7-9	-	TRBJ2-7	ASSPRVMGQTDEQY
TRBV6-6	once	TRBJ2-1	ASCRNWASGRAYNEQF
TRBV7-9	-	TRBJ1-1	ASSLEGTGWNTEAF
TRBV15	-	TRBJ2-2	ATSRDRLNTGELF
TRBV4-2	-	TRBJ1-2	ASSQVGGGGGYT
TRBV18	-	TRBJ1-1	ASSPRGGTSTEAF
TRBV2	-	TRBJ1-4	ATTGTRAEKLF
TRBV28	-	TRBJ1-4	ASGGGKEKLF
TRBV19	-	TRBJ1-3	ASSRDRGNTIY
TRBV19	-	TRBJ1-5	ASSRGDLSNQPQH
TRBV18	-	TRBJ2-3	ASSPLAGGGTDTQY
TRBV6-5	-	TRBJ1-5	ASSSYKGEGQPQH
TRBV28	-	TRBJ1-4	ASSESQGSSEKLF
TRBV3-1/TRBV3-2	-	TRBJ1-4	ASSPQLFNEKLF
TRBV28	-	TRBJ1-2	ASSLYQGRGYGYT
TRBV4-2	-	TRBJ1-1	ASSQDAGMNTEAF
TRBV14	-	TRBJ1-3	ASSHARVPGNTIY
TRBV28	-	TRBJ1-1	ASWRGNTEAF
TRBV7-9	-	TRBJ2-2	ASSERLAGVPGELF
TRBV25-1	-	TRBJ1-5	ASSEVGAGQPQH
TRBV10-2	-	TRBJ2-7	ASSGFERTYEQY
TRBV3-1/TRBV3-2	once	TRBJ2-5	ASSQVGDWRGETQY
TRBV5-6	-	TRBJ2-1	ASSLDPTSGKYNEQF
TRBV6-5	-	TRBJ1-1	ASSYRQRGSRTEAF
TRBV24-1	-	TRBJ1-1	ATSSGMNTEAF
TRBV30	-	TRBJ1-6	AWAGTGDSPLH
TRBV6-5	once	TRBJ1-2	ASTAGTGLNYGYT
TRBV5-1	-	TRBJ2-5	ASSASGSETQY
TRBV6-6	-	TRBJ2-7	ASSYYNEQY
TRBV10-2	-	TRBJ2-7	ASTPRERVEQY
TRBV7-6	-	TRBJ2-3	ASSLGRLAGVPDTQY
TRBV14	-	TRBJ1-2	ASSPRTGGGYT
TRBV10-3	-	TRBJ2-4	ATLKAGWNIQY
TRBV5-1	few	TRBJ1-4	ASSSTGHPNEKLF
TRBV6-5	-	TRBJ1-3	ASKDRVMGNTIY
TRBV28	-	TRBJ1-2	ASTTWTDYT
TRBV3-1/TRBV3-2	-	TRBJ1-1	ASSQQGAAEAF
TRBV4-1	-	TRBJ1-2	ASSQDWGGLYGYT
TRBV5-1	-	TRBJ2-2	ASSLEPNRELF
TRBV27	-	TRBJ1-1	ASSLSKIRLNTEAF
TRBV28	-	TRBJ2-3	ASSLWVSAVTDTQY
TRBV18	-	TRBJ1-3	ATTPATGYTGNTIY
TRBV2	-	TRBJ2-7	ASHARLAYEQY
TRBV29-1	-	TRBJ2-7	SAGTSSGEQY
TRBV5-1	-	TRBJ2-3	ASTTGTSTDTQY